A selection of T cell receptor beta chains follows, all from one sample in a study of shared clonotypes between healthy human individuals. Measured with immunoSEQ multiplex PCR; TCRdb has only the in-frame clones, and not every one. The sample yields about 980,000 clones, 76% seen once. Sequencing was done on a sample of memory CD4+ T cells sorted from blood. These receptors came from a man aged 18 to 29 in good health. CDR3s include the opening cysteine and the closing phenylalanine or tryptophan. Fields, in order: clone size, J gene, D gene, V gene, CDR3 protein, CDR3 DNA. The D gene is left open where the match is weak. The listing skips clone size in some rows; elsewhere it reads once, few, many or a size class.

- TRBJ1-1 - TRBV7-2 CASSWGRERGTEAFF TGTGCCAGCAGCTGGGGCAGGGAGCGGGGCACTGAAGCTTTCTTT
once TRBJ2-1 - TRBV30 CAWSVPLPGNTYNEQFF TGTGCCTGGAGTGTACCCTTACCGGGAAACACCTACAATGAGCAGTTCTTC
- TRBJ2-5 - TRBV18 CASSPQTQETQYF TGTGCCAGCTCACCCCAGACACAAGAGACCCAGTACTTC
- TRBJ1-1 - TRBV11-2 CASSFGWEAFF TGTGCCAGCAGCTTCGGGTGGGAAGCTTTCTTT
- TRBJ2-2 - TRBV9 CASSVSLNTGELFF TGTGCCAGCAGCGTATCCTTGAACACCGGGGAGCTGTTTTTT
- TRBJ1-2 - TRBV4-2 CASSQRGGGMEGGYTF TGTGCCAGCAGCCAAAGGGGTGGGGGTATGGAGGGCGGCTACACCTTC
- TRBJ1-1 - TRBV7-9 CASSHRDNKNTEAFF TGTGCCAGCAGCCATCGGGACAACAAGAACACTGAAGCTTTCTTT
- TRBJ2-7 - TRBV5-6 CASSLAGAGSSYEQYF TGTGCCAGCAGCTTGGCCGGGGCCGGGAGCTCCTACGAGCAGTACTTC
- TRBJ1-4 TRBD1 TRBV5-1 CASSTGTGAWGEKLFF TGCGCCAGCAGCACTGGGACAGGGGCTTGGGGTGAAAAACTGTTTTTT
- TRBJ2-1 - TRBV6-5 CASSYSNEQFF TGTGCCAGCAGTTACTCGAATGAGCAGTTCTTC
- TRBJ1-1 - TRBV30 CAWSGTSTTEAFF TGTGCCTGGAGCGGTACTAGTACCACTGAAGCTTTCTTT
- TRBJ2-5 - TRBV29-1 CSAAGRIQETQYF TGCAGCGCCGCCGGGCGCATACAAGAGACCCAGTACTTC
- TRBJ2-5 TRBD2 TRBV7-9 CASSLGLAGGGETQYF TGTGCCAGCAGCCTGGGACTAGCGGGAGGAGGGGAGACCCAGTACTTC
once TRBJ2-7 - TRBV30 CAWSPQLGSLRYEQYF TGTGCCTGGAGCCCCCAGCTGGGGAGTCTAAGGTACGAGCAGTACTTC
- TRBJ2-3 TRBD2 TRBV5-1 CASSLGLTGGGTDTQYF TGCGCCAGCAGCTTGGGATTAACGGGAGGGGGCACAGATACGCAGTATTTT
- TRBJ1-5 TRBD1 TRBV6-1 CASSSGQLNQPQHF TGTGCCAGCAGTTCGGGACAGCTCAATCAGCCCCAGCATTTT
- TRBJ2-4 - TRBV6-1 CASSEATSLAKNIQYF TGTGCCAGCAGTGAAGCGACTTCTTTAGCCAAAAACATTCAGTACTTC
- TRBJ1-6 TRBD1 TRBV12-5 CASGPDRDSPLHF TGTGCTAGTGGCCCGGACAGGGATTCACCCCTCCACTTT
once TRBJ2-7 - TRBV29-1 CSVGTLSYEQYF TGCAGCGTCGGGACTCTCTCCTACGAGCAGTACTTC
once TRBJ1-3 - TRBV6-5 CASSHSAGGSGNTIYF TGTGCCAGCAGTCACTCCGCGGGCGGGTCTGGAAACACCATATATTTT
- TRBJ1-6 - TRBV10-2 CASGSSYNSPLHF TGCGCCAGCGGGAGCTCCTATAATTCACCCCTCCACTTT
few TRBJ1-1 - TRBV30 CAWRTTRNTEAFF TGTGCCTGGAGAACAACGCGGAACACTGAAGCTTTCTTT
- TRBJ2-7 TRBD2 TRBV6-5 CASKLAGPSSYEQYF TGTGCCAGCAAGCTAGCGGGGCCGAGCTCCTACGAGCAGTACTTC
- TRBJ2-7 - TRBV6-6 CASNFQGPIYEQYF TGTGCCAGTAACTTTCAGGGCCCTATTTACGAGCAGTACTTC
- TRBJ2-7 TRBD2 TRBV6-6 CASKAGGRGRNEQYF TGTGCCAGCAAAGCGGGAGGCCGAGGGCGCAACGAGCAGTACTTC
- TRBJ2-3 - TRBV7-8 CASSPADTQYF TGTGCCAGCAGCCCCGCAGATACGCAGTATTTT
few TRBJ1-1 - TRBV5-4 CASSLDGRPGSTEAFF TGTGCCAGCAGCTTGGATGGACGGCCGGGGAGCACTGAAGCTTTCTTT
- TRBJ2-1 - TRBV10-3 CAISERNRVGGNEQFF TGTGCCATCAGTGAGAGAAACAGGGTAGGGGGCAATGAGCAGTTCTTC
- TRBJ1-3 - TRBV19 CASKEGPGNTIYF TGTGCCAGTAAGGAGGGGCCAGGAAACACCATATATTTT
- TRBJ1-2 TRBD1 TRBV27 CASSLGQGRMEYGYTF TGTGCCAGCAGTTTGGGACAGGGGAGAATGGAGTATGGCTACACCTTC
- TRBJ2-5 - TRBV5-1 CASSLARETQYF TGCGCCAGCAGCTTGGCCAGGGAGACCCAGTACTTC
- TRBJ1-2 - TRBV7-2 CASSLDGQGYSYTF TGTGCCAGCAGCTTGGACGGGCAGGGTTATTCCTACACCTTC
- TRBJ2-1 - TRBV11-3 CASGHTGLNEQFF TGTGCCAGCGGTCACACAGGGCTGAATGAGCAGTTCTTC
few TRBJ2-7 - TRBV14 CASSHRHGQLTYEQYF TGTGCCAGCAGCCATCGGCACGGACAACTGACCTACGAGCAGTACTTC
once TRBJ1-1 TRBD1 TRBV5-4 CASSHDRVWGTEAFF TGTGCCAGCAGCCACGACAGGGTTTGGGGCACTGAAGCTTTCTTT
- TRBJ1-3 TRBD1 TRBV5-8 CASSFSGQATRSGNTIYF TGTGCCAGCAGCTTCTCAGGACAGGCCACACGCTCTGGAAACACCATATATTTT
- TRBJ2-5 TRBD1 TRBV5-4 CASSSWTGGLGTQYF TGTGCCAGCAGCTCCTGGACAGGGGGCTTAGGGACCCAGTACTTC
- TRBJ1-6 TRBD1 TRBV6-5 CASRDRQGAGSPLHF TGTGCCAGCAGAGACCGACAGGGCGCGGGTTCACCCCTCCACTTT
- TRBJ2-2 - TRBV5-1 CASSFEGNTGELFF TGCGCCAGCAGCTTTGAGGGAAACACCGGGGAGCTGTTTTTT
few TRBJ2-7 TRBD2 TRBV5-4 CASSLGTSGSYEQYF TGTGCCAGCAGCTTGGGCACCAGCGGGAGTTACGAGCAGTACTTC
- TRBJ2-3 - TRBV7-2 CASSSRQGTDTQYF TGTGCCAGCAGCTCCCGTCAGGGCACAGATACGCAGTATTTT
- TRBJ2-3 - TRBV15 CATRGPAITDTQYF TGTGCCACCCGCGGGCCGGCCATCACAGATACGCAGTATTTT
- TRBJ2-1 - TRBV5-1 CASSLGQWNEQFF TGCGCCAGCAGCCTAGGACAGTGGAATGAGCAGTTCTTC
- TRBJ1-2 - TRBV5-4 CASSSAGINYGYTF TGTGCCAGCAGCTCGGCGGGAATCAACTATGGCTACACCTTC
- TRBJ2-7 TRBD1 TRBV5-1 CASSLEFGTGGYEQYF TGCGCCAGCAGCTTGGAGTTTGGGACAGGGGGCTACGAGCAGTACTTC
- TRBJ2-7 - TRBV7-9 CASSFAGSSEQYF TGTGCCAGCAGCTTCGCCGGATCGAGCGAGCAGTACTTC
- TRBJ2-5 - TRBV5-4 CASKNQETQYF TGTGCCAGCAAAAACCAAGAGACCCAGTACTTC
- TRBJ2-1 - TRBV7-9 CASSLSSDNEQFF TGTGCCAGCAGCTTATCATCGGACAATGAGCAGTTCTTC
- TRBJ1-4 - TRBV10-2 CASQSVNEKLFF TGCGCCAGCCAGTCTGTCAATGAAAAACTGTTTTTT
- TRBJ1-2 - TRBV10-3 CATVGQGDGYTF TGTGCCACCGTCGGCCAGGGTGATGGCTACACCTTC
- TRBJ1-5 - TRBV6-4 CASRHLQVYSNQPQHF TGTGCCAGCAGGCACCTACAGGTCTATAGCAATCAGCCCCAGCATTTT
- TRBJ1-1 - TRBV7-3 CASSLGGAAEAFF TGTGCCAGCAGCTTGGGGGGCGCTGCTGAAGCTTTCTTT
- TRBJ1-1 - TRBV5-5 CASSLDLGAVNTEAFF TGTGCCAGCAGCTTGGACCTGGGGGCGGTGAACACTGAAGCTTTCTTT